One sample yielded the 4 T cell receptor beta chains listed below, sequenced in a study of blood T cell repertoires in COVID-19. Some clones are missing from TCRdb's copy, which holds only in-frame ones; the method was immunoSEQ multiplex PCR. The sample lists some 100,000 clones, 88% occurring once. Material for sequencing was peripheral blood. These receptors all stem from a woman older than 75 with active COVID-19.

The V and J genes are TRBV7-2 and TRBJ2-5, with 9 bases identical to TRBD2. CDR1 is SGHTA and CDR2 is FQGNSA in the germline V gene. This CDR3 contains 16 residues. The junction had 10 bases not matched to a gene; V was cut back by 1 base and J by 7 bases. The CDR3 loop reads CASSLDSGSRSGTQYF. CDR3 sequence (DNA): TGTGCCAGCAGCTTAGATAGCGGGAGTAGATCCGGGACCCAGTACTTC.

This clone was counted once. The gene calls are TRBV29-1 and TRBJ2-7; 7 bases are a match to TRBD1. The CDR3 extends over 12 amino acids. V lost 4 bases, J lost 5 bases, and 5 bases stayed unmatched. Germline CDR1 is SQVTM and CDR2 is ANQGSEA. The CDR3 DNA follows: TGCAGCGTTGTGGGACAGACAGACGAGCAGTACTTC. It specifies CSVVGQTDEQYF.

This chain uses TRBV27 with TRBJ2-2; D not resolved. The V end was cut by 5 bases, the J end by 0 bases, with 7 bases between. Germline V lookup: CDR1 MNHEY, CDR2 SMNVEV (reference sequence). This CDR3 contains 14 residues. CDR3 region: CASSPFTNTGELFF. CDR3 nucleotides: TGTGCCAGCAGTCCCTTTACGAACACCGGGGAGCTGTTTTTT.

The CDR3 DNA is TGTGCCAGCAGCTTATCGGGACAGGGGGACAATGAGCAGTTCTTC. It is translated as CASSLSGQGDNEQFF. The chain links TRBV7-2 to TRBJ2-1; 11 bases map to TRBD1. The CDR3 has 15 residues. The V gene's germline CDR1 is SGHTA and CDR2 FQGNSA. Trimming took 2 bases from V and 5 from J; bases not matched to a gene: 2.